The rows below give T cell receptor beta chains drawn from one sample of a study of T cells in Graves' hyperthyroidism and ophthalmopathy. TCRdb processed the multiplex PCR reads anew with MiXCR; each CDR3 protein has one entry. The sample carries approximately 560,000 distinct CDR3 sequences, more than 45% recorded once. The sample comprised peripheral blood or thyroid tissue (not recorded which). Source of these receptors: a woman between 18 and 29 years old with Graves' hyperthyroidism. CDR3s include the opening cysteine and the closing phenylalanine or tryptophan.

length,V,J,CDR3
13,TRBV19,TRBJ1-1,CASLYNRATEAFF
14,TRBV9,TRBJ1-5,CASSEAGLNQPQHF
17,TRBV4-2,TRBJ2-7,CASSLTRTSGRSVEQYF
15,TRBV5-1,TRBJ2-7,CASSLRGDFSYEQYF
14,TRBV6-6,TRBJ2-5,CASSYTSGGETQYF
16,TRBV7-2,TRBJ2-7,CASSLENKREVYEQYF
15,TRBV2,TRBJ1-4,CASSQERQANEKLFF
12,TRBV14,TRBJ2-7,CASSQGITRQYF
12,TRBV29-1,TRBJ1-1,CSDLDRGTEAFF
17,TRBV2,TRBJ2-2,CASSERLAGGPTGELFF
10,TRBV20-1,TRBJ1-2,CSAGTGGYTF
12,TRBV12-3/TRBV12-4,TRBJ1-2,CASSFGYYGYTF
17,TRBV29-1,TRBJ1-2,CSVGGRGQANSNYGYTF
19,TRBV19,TRBJ2-2,CASSTFGTSGTRGTGELFF
14,TRBV2,TRBJ1-5,CASHSGRGNQPQHF
14,TRBV3-1,TRBJ1-1,CASTYSTGNTEAFF
13,TRBV10-3,TRBJ1-4,CASSFSLNEKLFF
13,TRBV19,TRBJ2-7,CASTPGTSYEQYF
13,TRBV12-3/TRBV12-4,TRBJ2-7,CASSFRGSQEQYF
14,TRBV11-1,TRBJ1-5,CASSQTQGIQPQHF
16,TRBV7-9,TRBJ2-2,CASSPTGLEYTGELFF
14,TRBV25-1,TRBJ2-7,CASSPGTGDHEQYF
20,TRBV4-2,TRBJ2-2,CASSPTSGLAGWRDTGELFF
16,TRBV9,TRBJ1-6,CASSVDATGLNPPLHF
16,TRBV7-6,TRBJ1-5,CASSQGAGGSNQPQHF
14,TRBV7-3,TRBJ2-2,CASRRGANTGELFF
16,TRBV6-6,TRBJ2-7,CASSYSRGGLSYEQYF
15,TRBV11-3,TRBJ2-7,CASSLEGPWTSEQYF
15,TRBV7-2,TRBJ1-1,CASSAPREGPTEAFF